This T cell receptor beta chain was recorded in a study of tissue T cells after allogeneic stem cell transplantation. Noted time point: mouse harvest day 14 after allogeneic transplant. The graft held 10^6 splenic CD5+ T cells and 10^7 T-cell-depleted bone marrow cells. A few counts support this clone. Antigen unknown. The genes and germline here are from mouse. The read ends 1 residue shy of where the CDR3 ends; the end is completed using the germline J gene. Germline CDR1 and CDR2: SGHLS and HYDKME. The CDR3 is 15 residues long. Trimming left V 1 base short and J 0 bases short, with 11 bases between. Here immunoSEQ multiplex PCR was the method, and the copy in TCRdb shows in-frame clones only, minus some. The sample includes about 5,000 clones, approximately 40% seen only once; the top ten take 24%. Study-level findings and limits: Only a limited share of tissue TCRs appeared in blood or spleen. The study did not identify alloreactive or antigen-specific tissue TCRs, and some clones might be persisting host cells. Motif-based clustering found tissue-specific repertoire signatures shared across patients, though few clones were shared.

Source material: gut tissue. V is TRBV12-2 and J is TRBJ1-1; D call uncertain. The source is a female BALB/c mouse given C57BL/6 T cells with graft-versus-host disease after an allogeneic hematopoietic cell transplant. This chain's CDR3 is CASSLRLGANTEVFF. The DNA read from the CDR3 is TGTGCCAGCTCTCTTCGACTGGGAGCAAACACAGAAGTCTTC.